This T cell receptor (beta chain) was sequenced in a study of beta chain features in type 1 diabetes. Study in general: Summed over all samples, the examined sorted cells came to more than 85 million. Findings and caveats of the study: These data did not resolve whether HLA type affects TCRB rearrangement. All four CD4+ subsets from Type 1 diabetes patients carried moderately but significantly shorter TCRB CDR3s. Fewer junction insertions and more nucleotide deletions appeared in type 1 diabetes patients.

Purity exceeding 98% was reached by all sorted populations. cDNA synthesis used the whole RNA isolate, giving expressed TCRB sequences. Sequencing used immunoSEQ multiplex PCR; TCRdb keeps in-frame clones, though not all of them. This sample has a few hundred thousand clones, with over 10% found just once. A few counts support this clone. The target antigen is unknown. The source material was naive CD4+ T cells from blood. This receptor was identified in a woman aged 18-29 years with type 1 diabetes.

The CDR3 DNA sequence: TGCGCCAGCAGCCAAGGGGTTGGGGCCCCCTACGAGCAGTACTTC. Its protein is CASSQGVGAPYEQYF. The chain uses TRBV4-3 and TRBJ2-7; D perhaps matches TRBD1 (5 bases). Trimming left V 1 base short and J 2 bases short, with 12 bases between. In germline, CDR1 is LGHNA, CDR2 YSLEER. The CDR3 is 15 residues long.